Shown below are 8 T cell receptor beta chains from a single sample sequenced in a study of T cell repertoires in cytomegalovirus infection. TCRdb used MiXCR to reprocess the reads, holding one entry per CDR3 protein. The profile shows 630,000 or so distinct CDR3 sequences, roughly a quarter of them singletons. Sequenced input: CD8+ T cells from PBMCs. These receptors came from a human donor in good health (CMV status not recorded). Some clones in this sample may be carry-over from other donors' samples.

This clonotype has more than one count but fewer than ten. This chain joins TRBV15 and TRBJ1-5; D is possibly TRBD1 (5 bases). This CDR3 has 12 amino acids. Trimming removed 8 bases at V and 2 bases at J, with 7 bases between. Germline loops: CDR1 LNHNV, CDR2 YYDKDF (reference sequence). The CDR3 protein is CATGDRNQPQHF. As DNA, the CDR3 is TGTGCCACCGGGGACCGCAATCAGCCCCAGCATTTT.

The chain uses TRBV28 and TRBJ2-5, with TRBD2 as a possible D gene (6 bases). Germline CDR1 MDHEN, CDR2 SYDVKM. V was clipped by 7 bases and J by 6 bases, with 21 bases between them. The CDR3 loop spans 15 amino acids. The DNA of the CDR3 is TGTGCCAGCACTGGAAACTCCCGGCGGGGTAAGACCCAGTACTTC. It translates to CASTGNSRRGKTQYF.

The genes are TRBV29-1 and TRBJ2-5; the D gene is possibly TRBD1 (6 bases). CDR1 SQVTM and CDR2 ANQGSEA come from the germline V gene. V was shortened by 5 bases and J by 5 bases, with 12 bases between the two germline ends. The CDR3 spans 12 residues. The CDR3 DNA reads TGCAGCGTTTGGTTCAGGGGTGAGACCCAGTACTTC. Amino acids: CSVWFRGETQYF. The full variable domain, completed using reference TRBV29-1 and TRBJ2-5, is SAVISQKPSRDICQRGTSLTIQCQVDSQVTMMFWYRQQPGQSLTLIATANQGSEATYESGFVIDKFPISRPNLTFSTLTVSNMSPEDSSIYLCSVWFRGETQYFGPGTRLLVL.

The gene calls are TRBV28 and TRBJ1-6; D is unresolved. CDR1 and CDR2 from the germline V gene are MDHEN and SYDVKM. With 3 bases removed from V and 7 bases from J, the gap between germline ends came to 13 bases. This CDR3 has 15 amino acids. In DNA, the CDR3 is TGTGCCAGCAGTTTCCTTGCACAGACAAATTCACCCCTCCACTTT. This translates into CASSFLAQTNSPLHF.

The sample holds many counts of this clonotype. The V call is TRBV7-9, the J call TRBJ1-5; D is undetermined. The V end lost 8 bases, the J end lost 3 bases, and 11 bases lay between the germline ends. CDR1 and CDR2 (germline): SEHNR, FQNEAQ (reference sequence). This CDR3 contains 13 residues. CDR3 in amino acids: CASGRGDNQPQHF. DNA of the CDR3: TGTGCCAGCGGTCGGGGTGACAATCAGCCCCAGCATTTT.

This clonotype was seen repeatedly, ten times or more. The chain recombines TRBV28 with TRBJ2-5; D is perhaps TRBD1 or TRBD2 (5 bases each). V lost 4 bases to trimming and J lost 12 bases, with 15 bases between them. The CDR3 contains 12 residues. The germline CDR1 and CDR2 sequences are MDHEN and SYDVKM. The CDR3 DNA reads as TGTGCCAGCAGTTCCCCCGACCGGGGCGAGTACTTC. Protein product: CASSSPDRGEYF.

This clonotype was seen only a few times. The CDR3 DNA follows: TGTGCCATCAGTGAGAGGGGTAATGAAAAACTGTTTTTT. It specifies CAISERGNEKLFF. The chain combines TRBV10-3 with TRBJ1-4, with a possible D match to TRBD1 (5 bases). Germline V gene sequence: CDR1 ENHRY, CDR2 SYGVKD. Trimming left V 2 bases short and J 4 bases short, with 5 bases between. The CDR3 is 13 amino acids.

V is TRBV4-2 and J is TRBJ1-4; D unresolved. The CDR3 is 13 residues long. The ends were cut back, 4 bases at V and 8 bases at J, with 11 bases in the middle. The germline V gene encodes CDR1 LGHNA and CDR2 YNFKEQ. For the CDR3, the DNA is TGTGCCAGCAGCCCCTCCTACATCGAAAAACTGTTTTTT. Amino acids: CASSPSYIEKLFF.